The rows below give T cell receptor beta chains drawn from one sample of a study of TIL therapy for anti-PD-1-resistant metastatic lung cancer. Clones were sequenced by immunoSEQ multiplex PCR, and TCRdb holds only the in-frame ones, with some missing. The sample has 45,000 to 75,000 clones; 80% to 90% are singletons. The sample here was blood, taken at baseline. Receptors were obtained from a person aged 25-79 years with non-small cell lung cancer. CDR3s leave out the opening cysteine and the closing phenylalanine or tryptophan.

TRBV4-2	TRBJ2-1	ASSQEWAGEQF
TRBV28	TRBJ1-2	VTADGTGAQGPYGYT
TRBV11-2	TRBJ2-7	ASSLDLSRIPHEQY
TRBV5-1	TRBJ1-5	ASSLGEGNQPQH
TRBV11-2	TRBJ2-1	ASSLGELINEQF
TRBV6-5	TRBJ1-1	ASMKDRRGTEAF
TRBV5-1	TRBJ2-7	ASSPRDRGFDEQY
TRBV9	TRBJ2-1	ASSVEAGPYNEQF
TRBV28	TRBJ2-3	ASSLLAWTIRTDTQY
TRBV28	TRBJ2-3	ASSPGLAGDSDTQY
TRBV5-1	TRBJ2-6	ASGPPGANVLT
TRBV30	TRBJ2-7	AWSVTGQTQY
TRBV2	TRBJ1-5	ASSHGPDSNQPQH